This entry lists 19 T cell receptor beta chains sequenced from one sample in a study of cytomegalovirus exposure and HLA in healthy donors. 13 Jbeta primers and 60 Vbeta primers were used for the PCR. Here immunoSEQ multiplex PCR was the method, and the copy in TCRdb shows in-frame clones only, minus some. The sample holds 150,000 to 200,000 clones, around 79% seen once. Sequencing was done on a sample of PBMCs. These receptors came from a woman aged 50 to 60 in good health and CMV-seronegative.

This chain connects TRBV6-5 to TRBJ2-3, with D maybe TRBD1 (6 bases). V dropped 0 bases and J dropped 4 bases, with 14 bases sitting between them. From germline, CDR1 is MNHEY and CDR2 SVGAGI. This CDR3 has 16 residues. CDR3 DNA: TGTGCCAGCAGTTACTCGTTCCCCCCAGGGGCAGATACGCAGTATTTT. Translated: CASSYSFPPGADTQYF.

The chain carries TRBV11-2 and TRBJ1-5; TRBD1 might be the D (5 bases). Deletions cut 5 bases from V and 5 bases from J, with 13 bases between. The CDR3 length is 14 residues. CDR1 SGHAT and CDR2 FQNNGV come from the germline V gene. CDR3 in DNA: TGTGCCAGCAGCCCCGGGGGTAGGGATCAGCCCCAGCATTTT. Translation: CASSPGGRDQPQHF.

The CDR3 is CASSQDPGPGNTEAFF. The CDR3 nucleotides read TGCGCCAGCAGCCAAGATCCAGGTCCCGGGAACACTGAAGCTTTCTTT. The rearrangement joins TRBV4-3 to TRBJ1-1; unclear D gene. Germline V gene sequence: CDR1 LGHNA, CDR2 YSLEER. V was pared by 0 bases and J by 1 base, with 12 bases between. This CDR3 contains 16 residues.

The chain is built from TRBV27 and TRBJ1-5, with 7 bases identical to TRBD1. The CDR3 extends over 14 amino acids. Looked up from germline, CDR1 is MNHEY and CDR2 is SMNVEV (reference sequence). J gave up 3 bases and V 6 bases, and 5 bases lay outside the gene matches. CDR3 residues: CASSPGQYNQPQHF. CDR3 sequence (DNA): TGTGCCAGCAGCCCGGGACAGTACAATCAGCCCCAGCATTTT.

This chain joins TRBV7-9 and TRBJ2-5, with D possibly matching TRBD2 (5 bases). Per germline, CDR1 SEHNR and CDR2 FQNEAQ (reference sequence). The V end was cut by 2 bases, the J end by 4 bases, with 11 bases between. This CDR3 has 14 amino acids. This CDR3 reads CASSLTSAGETQYF. CDR3 DNA: TGTGCCAGCAGCTTAACTTCCGCGGGAGAGACCCAGTACTTC. Together with reference TRBV7-9 and TRBJ2-5, the CDR3 gives the full variable domain: DTGVSQNPRHKITKRGQNVTFRCDPISEHNRLYWYRQTLGQGPEFLTYFQNEAQLEKSRLLSDRFSAERPKGSFSTLEIQRTEQGDSAMYLCASSLTSAGETQYFGPGTRLLVL.

CDR3 DNA: TGTGCCACCGAACCACAGGGGGGGAAAAACATTCAGTACTTC. Translated, it gives CATEPQGGKNIQYF. The genes are TRBV10-3 and TRBJ2-4; D might be TRBD1 (8 bases). The CDR3 totals 14 residues. Per germline, CDR1 ENHRY and CDR2 SYGVKD. V was cut by 10 bases and J by 4 bases, with 17 bases left in between.

V usage is TRBV28 and J usage is TRBJ2-7; TRBD2 aligns across 9 bases. The CDR3 loop spans 14 amino acids. Germline assignment: CDR1 MDHEN and CDR2 SYDVKM. Trimming cost V 3 bases and J 6 bases; bases outside gene matches: 6. The CDR3 bases are TGTGCCAGCAGTTTTGGGCTAGCGGGACCCGAGCAGTACTTC. Residues: CASSFGLAGPEQYF. Filled out from reference TRBV28 and TRBJ2-7, the complete variable domain reads DVKVTQSSRYLVKRTGEKVFLECVQDMDHENMFWYRQDPGLGLRLIYFSYDVKMKEKGDIPEGYSVSREKKERFSLILESASTNQTSMYLCASSFGLAGPEQYFGPGTRLTVT.

This clone has a handful of counts. This chain joins TRBV27 and TRBJ1-2, with D possibly being TRBD1 (6 bases). The germline V gene has CDR1 MNHEY and CDR2 SMNVEV (reference sequence). This CDR3 has 12 amino acids. V gave up 8 bases and J gave up 2 bases, with 9 bases separating them. In DNA, the CDR3 is TGTGCCAGCCTCGACAGGAACTATGGCTACACCTTC. Encoded protein: CASLDRNYGYTF.

This sequence joins TRBV19 and TRBJ1-2; tentatively, D is TRBD1 (5 bases). Trimming took off 3 bases at V and 7 bases at J, with 9 bases between the two ends. The CDR3 is 12 residues long. Germline-derived CDR1 and CDR2 are LNHDA and SQIVND (reference sequence). This CDR3 reads CASSMGGPGYTF. In DNA, the CDR3 is TGTGCCAGTAGTATGGGGGGACCTGGCTACACCTTC.

J is TRBJ2-3 and V is TRBV7-2; D is undetermined. This CDR3 is 14 amino acids long. Trimming pared 5 bases from V and 2 bases from J, leaving 11 bases between. Germline values: CDR1 SGHTA, CDR2 FQGNSA. CDR3 amino acids: CASSPQPHTDTQYF. CDR3 coding DNA: TGTGCCAGCAGCCCACAACCACACACAGATACGCAGTATTTT.

This clone was counted a few times. The V gene is TRBV5-1, the J gene TRBJ1-2, with D unclear. The V and J ends lost 0 bases and 0 bases respectively, with 9 bases between them. Germline V gene lookup returns CDR1 SGHRS and CDR2 YFSETQ. The CDR3 has 15 amino acids. In DNA, the CDR3 is TGCGCCAGCAGCTTGGGGCGGTTGGCTAACTATGGCTACACCTTC. Protein product: CASSLGRLANYGYTF.

The chain recombines TRBV11-2 with TRBJ2-7; TRBD2 agrees at 7 bases. The V gene's germline CDR1 is SGHAT and CDR2 FQNNGV. J gave up 11 bases and V 5 bases, and 9 bases lay outside the gene matches. The CDR3 sequence is 12 residues long. CDR3 residues: CASSLSLAEKYF. The CDR3 DNA reads as TGTGCCAGCAGCCTTTCCCTAGCGGAAAAGTACTTC. The whole variable domain, remainder taken from reference TRBV11-2 and TRBJ2-7, is EAGVAQSPRYKIIEKRQSVAFWCNPISGHATLYWYQQILGQGPKLLIQFQNNGVVDDSQLPKDRFSAERLKGVDSTLKIQPAKLEDSAVYLCASSLSLAEKYFGPGTRLTVT.

This clone is a singleton in its sample. The chain couples TRBV4-1 to TRBJ2-7; the D call may be TRBD1 or TRBD2 (7 bases each). The V end was cut by 5 bases, the J end by 0 bases, with 17 bases between. Germline lookup yields CDR1 MGHRA and CDR2 YSYEKL. The CDR3 contains 16 residues. In DNA form, the CDR3 reads TGCGCCAGCAGCGAAGGGGGGGACAGACCCTCCTACGAGCAGTACTTC. It translates to CASSEGGDRPSYEQYF.

The chain combines TRBV10-3 with TRBJ2-7, with D possibly TRBD1 on 6 matching bases. The V end was cut by 5 bases, the J end by 6 bases, with 11 bases between. CDR1 and CDR2 from the germline V gene are ENHRY and SYGVKD. The CDR3 covers 12 residues. DNA of the CDR3: TGTGCCATCAGTTCGGGACACCTCGAGCAGTACTTC. Amino acids: CAISSGHLEQYF.

The chain is built from TRBV7-2 and TRBJ1-1; perhaps TRBD1 as D (5 bases). Per the germline V gene, CDR1 is SGHTA and CDR2 is FQGNSA. V was pared by 2 bases and J by 8 bases, with 12 bases between. CDR3 length equals 13 residues. CDR3: CASSLRGGREAFF. DNA for the CDR3: TGTGCCAGCAGCTTAAGGGGTGGCAGAGAAGCTTTCTTT.

V gene TRBV11-2 combines with J gene TRBJ2-1; TRBD2 matches at 7 bases. The junction had 7 bases not matched to a gene; V was cut back by 5 bases and J by 9 bases. Per the germline V gene, CDR1 is SGHAT and CDR2 is FQNNGV. This CDR3 region has 13 residues. The CDR3, as DNA: TGTGCCAGCAGCCCGGGACTATTTGGTGAGCAGTTCTTC. Encoded protein: CASSPGLFGEQFF.

The chain recombines TRBV7-2 with TRBJ2-2, with D possibly TRBD2 on 6 matching bases. The CDR3 length is 17 residues. V lost 2 bases to trimming and J lost 2 bases, with 15 bases between them. Per the germline V gene, CDR1 is SGHTA and CDR2 is FQGNSA. As DNA, the CDR3 is TGTGCCAGCAGCTTAACGGGCGGACTAAGAAACACCGGGGAGCTGTTTTTT. As protein: CASSLTGGLRNTGELFF.

This clone was detected only once. The rearrangement links TRBV5-1 to TRBJ2-5, with no clear D. The V end lost 0 bases, the J end lost 1 base, and 16 bases lay between the germline ends. Germline V lookup: CDR1 SGHRS, CDR2 YFSETQ. The CDR3 contains 17 residues. The CDR3 nucleotides read TGCGCCAGCAGCTTGGTAGGATCGGTGGGCGTCCAAGAGACCCAGTACTTC. The encoded protein is CASSLVGSVGVQETQYF.

In its sample, this clone was seen once. The chain uses TRBV4-2 and TRBJ2-1; weak D call: TRBD2 (6 bases). V shed 1 base and J shed 7 bases, with 14 bases lying between them. CDR1 is LGHNA and CDR2 is YNFKEQ in the germline V gene. The CDR3 extends over 15 amino acids. In nucleotides, the CDR3 is TGTGCCAGCAGCCAAGCTCACTTTCGGGGGAATGAGCAGTTCTTC. This codes for CASSQAHFRGNEQFF.